This T cell receptor (beta chain) was identified in a study of response to subunit inactivated influenza vaccine. This clonotype was counted between two and nine times. The antigen remains undetermined. TCRdb passed the RT-PCR reads through MiXCR, listing each CDR3 protein once. The sample carries about 620,000 distinct CDR3 sequences, roughly 12% recorded once. Points from the study as a whole: Few additional T cells are recruited per seasonal influenza vaccination, authors suggested.

The CDR3 is 15 amino acids. Trimming removed 0 bases from V and 4 bases from J; junction bases left unmatched: 6. In germline, CDR1 is SGHVS, CDR2 FQNEAQ. The chain links TRBV7-8 to TRBJ2-7, with TRBD1 matching over 7 bases. This sample comprised PBMCs from blood, obtained on the day of vaccination. This clonotype was sampled from a man aged 50-60 years who received an inactivated influenza vaccine. The CDR3, as DNA: TGTGCCAGCAGCTTAGCTCCCGGGACAGATTACGAGCAGTACTTC. This translates into CASSLAPGTDYEQYF.